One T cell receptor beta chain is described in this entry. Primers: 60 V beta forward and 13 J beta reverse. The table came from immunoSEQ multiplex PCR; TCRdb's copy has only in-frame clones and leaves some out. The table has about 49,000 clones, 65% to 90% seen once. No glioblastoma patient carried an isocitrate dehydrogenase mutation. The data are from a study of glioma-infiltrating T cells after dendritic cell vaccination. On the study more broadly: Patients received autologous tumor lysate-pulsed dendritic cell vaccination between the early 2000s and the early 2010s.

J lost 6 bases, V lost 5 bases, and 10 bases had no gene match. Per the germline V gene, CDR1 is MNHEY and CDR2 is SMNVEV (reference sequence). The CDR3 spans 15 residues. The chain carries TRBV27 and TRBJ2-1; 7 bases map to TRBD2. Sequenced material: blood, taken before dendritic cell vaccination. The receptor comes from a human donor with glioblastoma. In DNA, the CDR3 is TGTGCCAGCAGTAACCGGGCCACGGGGGGCAATGAGCAGTTCTTC. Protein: CASSNRATGGNEQFF.